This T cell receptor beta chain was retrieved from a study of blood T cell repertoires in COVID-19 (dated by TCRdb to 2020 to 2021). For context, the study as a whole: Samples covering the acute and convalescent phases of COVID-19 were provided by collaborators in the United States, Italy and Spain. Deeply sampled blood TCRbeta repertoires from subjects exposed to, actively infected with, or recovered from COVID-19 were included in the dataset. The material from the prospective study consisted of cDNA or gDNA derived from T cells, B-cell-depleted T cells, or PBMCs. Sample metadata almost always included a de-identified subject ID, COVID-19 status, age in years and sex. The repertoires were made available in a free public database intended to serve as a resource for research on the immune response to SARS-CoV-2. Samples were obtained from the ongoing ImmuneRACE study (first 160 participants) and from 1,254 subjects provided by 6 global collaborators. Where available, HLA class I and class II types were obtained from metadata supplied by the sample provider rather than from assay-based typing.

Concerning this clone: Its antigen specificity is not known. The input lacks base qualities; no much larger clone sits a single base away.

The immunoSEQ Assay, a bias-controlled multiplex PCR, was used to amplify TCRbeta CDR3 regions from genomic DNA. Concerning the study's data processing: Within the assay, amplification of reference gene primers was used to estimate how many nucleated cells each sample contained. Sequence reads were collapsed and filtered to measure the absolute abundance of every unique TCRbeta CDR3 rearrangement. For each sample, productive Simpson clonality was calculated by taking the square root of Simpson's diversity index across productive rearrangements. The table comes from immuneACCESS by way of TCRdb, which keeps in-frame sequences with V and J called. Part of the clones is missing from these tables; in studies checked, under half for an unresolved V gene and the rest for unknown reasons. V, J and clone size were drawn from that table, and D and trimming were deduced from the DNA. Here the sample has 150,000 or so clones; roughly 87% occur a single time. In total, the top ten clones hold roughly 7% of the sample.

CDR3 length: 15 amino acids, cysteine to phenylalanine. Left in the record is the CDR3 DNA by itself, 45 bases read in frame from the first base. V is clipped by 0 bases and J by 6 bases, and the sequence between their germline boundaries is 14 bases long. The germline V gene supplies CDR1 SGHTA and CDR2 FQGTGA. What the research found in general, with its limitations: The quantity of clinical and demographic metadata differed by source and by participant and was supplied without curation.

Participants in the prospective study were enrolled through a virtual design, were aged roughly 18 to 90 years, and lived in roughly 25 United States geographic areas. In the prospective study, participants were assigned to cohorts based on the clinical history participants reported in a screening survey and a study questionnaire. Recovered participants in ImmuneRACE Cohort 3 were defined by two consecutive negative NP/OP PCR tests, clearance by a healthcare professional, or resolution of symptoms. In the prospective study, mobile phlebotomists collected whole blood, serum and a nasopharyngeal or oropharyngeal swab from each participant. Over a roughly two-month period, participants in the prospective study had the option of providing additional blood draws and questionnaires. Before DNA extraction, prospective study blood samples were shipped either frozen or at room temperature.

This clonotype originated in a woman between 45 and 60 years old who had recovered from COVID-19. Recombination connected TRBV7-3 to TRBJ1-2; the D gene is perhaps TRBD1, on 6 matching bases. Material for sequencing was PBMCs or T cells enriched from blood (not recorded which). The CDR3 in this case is CASSLTVSGADGYTF. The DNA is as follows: TGTGCCAGCAGCTTAACGGTGTCAGGGGCTGATGGCTACACCTTC.